This entry concerns a single TCR beta chain. Its antigen remains unidentified. These data come from a study of chemoradiotherapy in HPV16-positive cancers. Turning to the study itself: Functional T-cell assays on two HPV16-positive patients' cells defined candidate HPV-specific clones and common TCR motifs.

Study conclusions and caveats: For HPV16-positive patients, expanding HPV-responsive T cells associated with longer recurrence-free survival.

Data came from immunoSEQ multiplex PCR; TCRdb stores just in-frame clones and leaves some out. The sample shows about 22,000 clones, roughly 89% of them seen only once. V dropped 0 bases and J dropped 3 bases, with 8 bases sitting between them. CDR1 MNHEY and CDR2 SVGAGI come from the germline V gene. The CDR3 sequence is 15 residues long. The clonotype originates from a human donor with HPV-associated anogenital cancer. The sample in question was blood, obtained from a patient who underwent chemoradiotherapy. The chain couples TRBV6-5 to TRBJ2-2, with D possibly TRBD1 on 5 matching bases. The CDR3 bases are TGTGCCAGCAGTTACTCGGAAGGGGACACCGGGGAGCTGTTTTTT. The encoded protein is CASSYSEGDTGELFF.